Presented here are 25 T cell receptor beta chains from one specimen sequenced in a study of cytotoxic CD8 clonotypes in ibrutinib-treated CLL (dated by TCRdb to 2020 to 2023). The library was built by means of the immunoSEQ multiplex PCR assay. TCRdb limited this immuneACCESS table to in-frame rearrangements with V and J called. A share of clones is missing; checked studies link under half to unresolved V genes, and the rest is unexplained. A total of over 8,500 clones appear in this sample, around three quarters of them only once. The top ten constitute 15% to 20% of the sample. The time point label, as the study defines it: progressive disease on ibrutinib. Sequencing was performed on PBMCs, taken at disease progression, from a patient treated with ibrutinib. These receptors originate from a human donor with chronic lymphocytic leukemia.

The chain links TRBV18 to TRBJ2-1; no clear D. Trimming cost V 0 bases and J 8 bases, with 8 bases left between them. Per germline, CDR1 KGHSH and CDR2 LQKENI. The CDR3 runs 13 residues. CDR3 protein: CASSPPMMDEQFF. For the CDR3, the DNA is TGTGCCAGCTCACCACCGATGATGGATGAGCAGTTCTTC.

This chain connects TRBV7-8 to TRBJ1-5, with D hard to call. Trimming stripped 1 base from V and 0 bases from J, with 7 bases between. This CDR3 region has 15 residues. CDR1 and CDR2 from the germline V gene are SGHVS and FQNEAQ. The CDR3 sequence: CASSLVTYSNQPQHF. CDR3 DNA: TGTGCCAGCAGCTTAGTGACTTATAGCAATCAGCCCCAGCATTTT. The complete variable domain, with remaining parts taken from reference TRBV7-8 and TRBJ1-5, reads GAGVSQSPRYKVAKRGQDVALRCDPISGHVSLFWYQQALGQGPEFLTYFQNEAQLDKSGLPSDRFFAERPEGSVSTLKIQRTQQEDSAVYLCASSLVTYSNQPQHFGDGTRLSIL.

V is TRBV4-2 and J is TRBJ2-7, with 9 nucleotides matching TRBD2. Looked up from germline, CDR1 is LGHNA and CDR2 is YNFKEQ. The CDR3 has 15 amino acids. V trimming: 0 bases; J trimming: 3 bases; junction bases outside the gene matches: 3. The CDR3 loop reads CASSQEAGGIYEQYF. The CDR3 bases are TGTGCCAGCAGCCAAGAAGCGGGAGGCATCTACGAGCAGTACTTC.

This chain links TRBV7-8 with TRBJ2-2, with D perhaps matching TRBD1 (5 bases). CDR3 size: 19 residues. Per germline, CDR1 SGHVS and CDR2 FQNEAQ. The V and J ends lost 1 base and 2 bases respectively, with 20 bases between them. As DNA, the CDR3 is TGTGCCAGCAGCTTAGTAAACGTTCGTTCAGGGTTAAACACCGGGGAGCTGTTTTTT. This codes for CASSLVNVRSGLNTGELFF.

The chain has TRBV4-2 and TRBJ2-3; possibly TRBD2 for D (7 bases). CDR3 length: 17 amino acids. CDR1 is LGHNA and CDR2 is YNFKEQ in the germline V gene. The V end was cut by 1 base, the J end by 2 bases, with 16 bases between. This CDR3 is CASSQGPAGALTDTQYF. The DNA of the CDR3 is TGTGCCAGCAGCCAAGGTCCGGCGGGGGCCCTCACAGATACGCAGTATTTT.

A single count supports this clone. The rearrangement uses TRBV19 and TRBJ1-5, with 10 bases identical to TRBD1. Germline assignment: CDR1 LNHDA and CDR2 SQIVND (reference sequence). The CDR3 totals 15 residues. V trimming: 3 bases; J trimming: 4 bases; junction bases outside the gene matches: 3. This chain's CDR3 is CASSMGQGYNQPQHF. DNA of the CDR3: TGTGCCAGTAGTATGGGACAGGGGTATAATCAGCCCCAGCATTTT.

V usage is TRBV28 and J usage is TRBJ2-4, with 9 nucleotides matching TRBD2. This CDR3 is built from 14 residues. V shed 6 bases, J shed 8 bases, and the junction held 8 bases outside the gene matches. The germline V gene encodes CDR1 MDHEN and CDR2 SYDVKM. The DNA for the CDR3 is TGTGCCAGCAGACTACTAGCGGGTACTGACATTCAGTACTTC. Protein sequence: CASRLLAGTDIQYF.

This clone was recorded a few times. The chain employs TRBV7-6 and TRBJ1-4; 8 bases line up with TRBD1. The CDR3 has 16 amino acids. V lost 5 bases and J lost 5; bases outside the gene matches: 10. From germline, CDR1 is SGHVS and CDR2 FNYEAQ. The CDR3 spells CASSAPPGQENEKLFF. The CDR3 DNA sequence: TGTGCCAGCAGCGCCCCACCGGGACAGGAAAATGAAAAACTGTTTTTT.

This clone was picked up one time. The chain couples TRBV6-5 to TRBJ2-2; perhaps TRBD1 as D (6 bases). CDR1 and CDR2 (germline): MNHEY, SVGAGI. The CDR3 runs to 14 residues. V was pared by 5 bases and J by 3 bases, with 10 bases between. CDR3 region: CASSKNRDTGELFF. The CDR3 DNA follows: TGTGCCAGCAGTAAAAACAGGGACACCGGGGAGCTGTTTTTT.

Written as DNA, the CDR3 is TGTGCCAGCAGTTTATTGGCGACAAGGGGCCTCTTTGACTACGAGCAGTACTTC. Translated: CASSLLATRGLFDYEQYF. The chain is built from TRBV28 and TRBJ2-7; D is possibly TRBD1 (5 bases). Germline CDR1 is MDHEN and CDR2 is SYDVKM. This CDR3 has 18 residues. Trimming stripped 1 base from V and 3 bases from J, with 22 bases between.

The CDR3 region has the DNA TGTGCCAGTAGTGTGGACAGGGGAGGTCAGCCCCAGCATTTT. It is translated as CASSVDRGGQPQHF. V is TRBV19 and J is TRBJ1-5, with 9 bases matching TRBD1. This CDR3 is 14 amino acids long. The germline V gene encodes CDR1 LNHDA and CDR2 SQIVND (reference sequence). Germline trimming cut 5 bases from V and 6 bases from J; bases unmatched to any gene: 5.

A few counts support this clone. J is TRBJ1-6 and V is TRBV7-2; TRBD1 might be the D (6 bases). Per germline, CDR1 SGHTA and CDR2 FQGNSA. The V end lost 3 bases, the J end lost 8 bases, and 11 bases lay between the germline ends. This CDR3 has 14 amino acids. CDR3 region: CASSFAGAHSPLHF. The CDR3 DNA is TGTGCCAGCAGCTTCGCAGGGGCCCATTCACCCCTCCACTTT.

V is TRBV7-9 and J is TRBJ2-4; D is possibly TRBD1 (6 bases). The germline CDR1 and CDR2 sequences are SEHNR and FQNEAQ (reference sequence). The CDR3 has 15 residues. V was shortened by 1 base and J by 9 bases, with 16 bases between the two germline ends. The CDR3 coding sequence is TGTGCCAGCAGCTTAGGGGGACACCTTGAGGTCATTCAGTACTTC. Amino acid sequence: CASSLGGHLEVIQYF.

This clone appeared a few times. The V and J genes are TRBV13 and TRBJ1-2; TRBD1 matches at 8 bases. CDR1 is PRHDT and CDR2 is FYEKMQ in the germline V gene (reference sequence). The CDR3 covers 15 residues. Trimming removed 3 bases from V and 4 bases from J; junction bases left unmatched: 7. The CDR3 nucleotides are TGTGCCAGCAGCTTCTTGACAGGGGCGGGCTATGGCTACACCTTC. Its translation is CASSFLTGAGYGYTF.

This chain links TRBV21-1 with TRBJ2-3; the table's D call, TRBD1, has no DNA check behind it. TRBV21-1 is shown as a pseudogene. The length of the CDR3 is 16 residues. The CDR3 protein is CASSKGIRVRTDTQYF. In DNA, the CDR3 is TGTGCCAGCAGCAAAGGGATCAGGGTCCGCACAGATACGCAGTATTTT.

The genes are TRBV2 and TRBJ1-6; a weak D match, TRBD1 (5 bases). Trimming removed 3 bases at V and 6 bases at J, with 15 bases between. The germline V gene encodes CDR1 SNHLY and CDR2 FYNNEI. The CDR3 totals 16 residues. Here the CDR3 DNA reads TGTGCCAGCAGTGAGGTGGGGACGGAATTTAATTCACCCCTCCACTTT. Protein sequence: CASSEVGTEFNSPLHF.

The chain links TRBV19 to TRBJ2-2, with 9 bases identical to TRBD1. The CDR3 consists of 14 residues. Germline CDR1 is LNHDA and CDR2 is SQIVND (reference sequence). The ends lost 6 bases at V and 4 bases at J; junction bases unmatched: 3. The CDR3 sequence: CASRTTGGTGELFF. CDR3 DNA sequence: TGTGCCAGTAGAACGACAGGGGGCACCGGGGAGCTGTTTTTT.

This clone was seen more than once but under ten times. The chain carries TRBV4-2 and TRBJ2-3; no clear D. Trimming stripped 4 bases from V and 0 bases from J, with 14 bases between. The CDR3 runs to 16 residues. The germline V gene has CDR1 LGHNA and CDR2 YNFKEQ. CDR3 sequence (DNA): TGTGCCAGCAGCCCGAGATTGGCACTTAGCACAGATACGCAGTATTTT. The encoded protein is CASSPRLALSTDTQYF.

This chain joins TRBV6-6 and TRBJ1-1; tentative D call: TRBD1 (6 bases). The CDR3 has 16 amino acids. Trimming took off 3 bases at V and 0 bases at J, with 14 bases between the two ends. Per the germline V gene, CDR1 is MNHNY and CDR2 is SVGAGI (reference sequence). CDR3 amino acids: CASSYDRPLMNTEAFF. CDR3 bases: TGTGCCAGCAGTTATGACAGGCCCTTGATGAACACTGAAGCTTTCTTT.

Only one count was recorded for this clone. The chain joins TRBV5-1 to TRBJ1-4; a weak D match, TRBD1 (5 bases). The CDR3 totals 14 residues. The V end was cut by 0 bases, the J end by 6 bases, with 9 bases between. The germline V gene has CDR1 SGHRS and CDR2 YFSETQ. CDR3 DNA sequence: TGCGCCAGCAGCTTGGGTCAGGGCGATGAAAAACTGTTTTTT. Amino acid sequence: CASSLGQGDEKLFF.

V usage is TRBV29-1 and J usage is TRBJ1-1; unclear D gene. The CDR3 is 12 amino acids. Germline V lookup: CDR1 SQVTM, CDR2 ANQGSEA. V was trimmed by 1 base and J by 1 base, leaving 4 bases between them. DNA for the CDR3: TGCAGCGTTGAAGGGGGGAACACTGAAGCTTTCTTT. As protein: CSVEGGNTEAFF.

The gene calls are TRBV2 and TRBJ2-7; TRBD1 is a possible D gene (5 bases). The germline V gene encodes CDR1 SNHLY and CDR2 FYNNEI. V lost 8 bases, J lost 2 bases, and 19 bases lay in between. The CDR3 consists of 15 residues. CDR3 protein: CASSGPSRVPYEQYF. The CDR3 DNA reads TGTGCCAGCTCAGGGCCCTCCCGCGTCCCCTACGAGCAGTACTTC. Full variable domain (remainder filled in from reference TRBV2 and TRBJ2-7): EPEVTQTPSHQVTQMGQEVILRCVPISNHLYFYWYRQILGQKVEFLVSFYNNEISEKSEIFDDQFSVERPDGSNFTLKIRSTKLEDSAMYFCASSGPSRVPYEQYFGPGTRLTVT.

The CDR3 DNA sequence: TGTGCCAGTAGACTGACGGGGAGAACGAACACTGAAGCTTTCTTT. Amino acid sequence: CASRLTGRTNTEAFF. The V call is TRBV19, the J call TRBJ1-1; D unclear. Germline V gene data show CDR1 as LNHDA and CDR2 as SQIVND (reference sequence). This CDR3 has 15 residues. Trimming cost V 6 bases and J 1 base, with 15 bases left between them.

The chain combines TRBV7-9 with TRBJ2-1; weak D call: TRBD2 (7 bases). Germline loops: CDR1 SEHNR, CDR2 FQNEAQ (reference sequence). The CDR3 length is 14 residues. Between the trimmed V and J ends, which lost 6 bases and 3 bases, there was a span of 12 bases. This CDR3 is CASSLGGDYNEQFF. In DNA, the CDR3 is TGTGCCAGCAGTCTAGGGGGGGACTACAATGAGCAGTTCTTC. Drawing the rest from reference TRBV7-9 and TRBJ2-1, the complete variable domain is DTGVSQNPRHKITKRGQNVTFRCDPISEHNRLYWYRQTLGQGPEFLTYFQNEAQLEKSRLLSDRFSAERPKGSFSTLEIQRTEQGDSAMYLCASSLGGDYNEQFFGPGTRLTVL.

The chain's CDR3 is CASSLGLTGGRLRNEQFF. The CDR3 DNA reads TGTGCCAGCAGCTTAGGACTCACGGGCGGGAGACTGAGAAATGAGCAGTTCTTC. The rearrangement links TRBV7-2 to TRBJ2-1; 7 bases fit TRBD2. Germline V CDR1 and CDR2: SGHTA, FQGNSA. V shed 1 base, J shed 7 bases, and the junction held 16 bases outside the gene matches. This CDR3 is 18 amino acids long.